Here is one T cell receptor beta chain with its context. The data stem from a study of control samples from healthy donors and cancer patients. Trimming took 5 bases from V and 1 from J, leaving 14 bases between them. Germline V CDR1 and CDR2: SGHAT, FQNNGV. The CDR3 totals 15 residues. Some clones are missing from TCRdb's copy, which holds only in-frame ones; the method was immunoSEQ multiplex PCR. The sample has 150,000 or so clones, around 90% seen once. The sequenced material came from blood. This receptor was identified in a man aged 18 to 29 in good health. The J gene is TRBJ1-2, the V gene TRBV11-2; D uncertain. CDR3 region: CASSPRGHSNYGYTF. CDR3 DNA sequence: TGTGCCAGCAGCCCGCGTGGGCACAGTAACTATGGCTACACCTTC.